This TCR beta chain was identified in a study of response to subunit inactivated influenza vaccine. TCRdb analysed the RT-PCR reads with MiXCR anew, one entry per CDR3 protein. The repertoire includes about 170,000 distinct CDR3 sequences, around 12% of them detected once, and approximately 30% sits in the top ten. These data also formed part of another study, on T cells expressing NK-cell markers. In that study: For TCR beta, cDNA was produced by 5'RACE template switching with UMIs.

Here the sequenced sample was CD8+ T cells sorted from PBMCs, taken about 12 days after vaccination. This TCR was sampled from a man aged 45-60 years who received an inactivated influenza vaccine.

This CDR3 reads CASSQSLPGAHEQYF. The CDR3 bases are TGCGCCAGCAGCCAGAGTTTACCTGGGGCCCACGAGCAGTACTTC. The chain uses TRBV4-3 and TRBJ2-7; a weak D match, TRBD1 (5 bases). Germline CDR1 and CDR2: LGHNA and YSLEER. Trimming pared 3 bases from V and 5 bases from J, leaving 17 bases between. This CDR3 region has 15 residues.